The subject of this entry is one T cell receptor (beta chain). The antigen remains undetermined. This sample was taken from a study of T cell responses to AZD1222 COVID-19 vaccine. Study conclusions and caveats: The sample set comprised mostly white British donors with more females, and clonal diversity was possibly underestimated.

The CDR3 runs 14 residues. Germline V CDR1 and CDR2: MNHNY, SVGAGI (reference sequence). Trimming cost V 4 bases and J 5 bases, with 11 bases left between them. Method: immunoSEQ multiplex PCR; TCRdb's copy keeps in-frame clones and lacks some. The table has 98,000 or so clones, 88% seen once; the top ten hold less than 9.5%. The source of this sequence is an adult in good health. The starting material was peripheral blood, obtained on day 0 of AZD1222 vaccination. The rearrangement uses TRBV6-6 and TRBJ2-2, with D unclear. Here the CDR3 DNA reads TGTGCCAGCAGTTTCGCAAGGGTTACCGGGGAGCTGTTTTTT. This codes for CASSFARVTGELFF.